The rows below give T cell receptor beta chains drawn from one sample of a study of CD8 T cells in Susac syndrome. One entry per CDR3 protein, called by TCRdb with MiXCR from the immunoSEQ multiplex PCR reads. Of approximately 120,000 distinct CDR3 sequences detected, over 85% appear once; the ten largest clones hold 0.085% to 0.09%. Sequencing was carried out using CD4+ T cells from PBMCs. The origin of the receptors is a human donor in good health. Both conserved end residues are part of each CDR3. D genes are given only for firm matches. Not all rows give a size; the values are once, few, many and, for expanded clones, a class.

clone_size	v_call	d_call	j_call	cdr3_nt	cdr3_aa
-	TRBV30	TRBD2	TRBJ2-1	TGTGCCTGGAGGGGACTAGCGGAAGACCGGCCGTTCTTC	CAWRGLAEDRPFF
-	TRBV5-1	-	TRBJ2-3	TGCGCCAGCAGCGCCGGAGCACCCGAACGCGGGTCGCAGTATTTT	CASSAGAPERGSQYF
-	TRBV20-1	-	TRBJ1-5	TGCAGTGCTAGCCCGAGCAATCAGCCCCAGCATTTT	CSASPSNQPQHF
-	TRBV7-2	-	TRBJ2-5	TGTGCCAGCAGCTTATTCGGGGAGAGGCAAGAGACCCAGTACTTC	CASSLFGERQETQYF
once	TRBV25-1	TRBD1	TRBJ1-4	TGTGCCAGCAGTGACCGGGACAGGCATACATCTAATGAAAAACCGTTTTTT	CASSDRDRHTSNEKPFF
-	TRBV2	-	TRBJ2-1	TGTGCCAGCATTCGGGACTCAAACAATGAGCAGTTCTTC	CASIRDSNNEQFF
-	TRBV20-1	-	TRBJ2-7	TGCAGTGCCACTCCCTCTTGGCACGAGCAGTACTTC	CSATPSWHEQYF
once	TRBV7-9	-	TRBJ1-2	TGTGCCAGCAGCTTAGCGGAGGGCCGGGCCTCGGGCTACACCTTC	CASSLAEGRASGYTF
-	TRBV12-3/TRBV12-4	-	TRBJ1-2	TGTGCCAGCAGTCGCCTCGGAGGGGGATATGGCTACACCTTC	CASSRLGGGYGYTF
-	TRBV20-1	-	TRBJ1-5	TGCAGTGCTAGAGAGCAGGGAATGGGCAATCAGCCCCAGCATTTT	CSAREQGMGNQPQHF
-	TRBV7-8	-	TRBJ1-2	TGTGCCAGCAGCCAAATGGTACAGGGCTATGGCTACACCTTC	CASSQMVQGYGYTF
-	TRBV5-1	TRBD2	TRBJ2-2	TGCGCCAGCCGCACGCCCGGGACTAGCAACACCGGGGAGCTGTTTTTT	CASRTPGTSNTGELFF
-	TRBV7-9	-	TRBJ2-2	TGTGCCAGCAGCTTTCAGGGGTCCACCGGGGAGCTGTTTTTT	CASSFQGSTGELFF
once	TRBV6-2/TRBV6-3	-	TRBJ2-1	TGTGCCAGCAGTTACCGTCCAGGAGGGCTATACAATGAGCAGTTCTTC	CASSYRPGGLYNEQFF
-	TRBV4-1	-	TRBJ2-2	TGCGCCAGCAGCCCGGGGGGCAGGGGAGGAACCGGGGAGCTGTTTTTT	CASSPGGRGGTGELFF
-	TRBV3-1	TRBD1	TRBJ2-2	TGTGCCAGCAGTCCAGGACAGGGCGGATCGGCCGGGGAGCTGTTTTTT	CASSPGQGGSAGELFF
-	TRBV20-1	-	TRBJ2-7	TGCAGTGCCACTACAGGGGGCTGGAGCGGGGGTTCCGAGCAGTACTTC	CSATTGGWSGGSEQYF
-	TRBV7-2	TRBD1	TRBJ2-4	TGTGCCAGCAGCCCGGGACAGGGAAAAAACATTCAGTACTTC	CASSPGQGKNIQYF
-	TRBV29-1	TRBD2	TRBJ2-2	TGCAGCGTTCCCCGCCCTGGGACTAGCGGGTACCAAGTGGGCACCGGGGAGCTGTTTTTT	CSVPRPGTSGYQVGTGELFF
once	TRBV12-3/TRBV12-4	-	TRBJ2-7	TGTGCCAGCAGGGCGGGGGCCCTAACCTACGAGCAGTACTTC	CASRAGALTYEQYF